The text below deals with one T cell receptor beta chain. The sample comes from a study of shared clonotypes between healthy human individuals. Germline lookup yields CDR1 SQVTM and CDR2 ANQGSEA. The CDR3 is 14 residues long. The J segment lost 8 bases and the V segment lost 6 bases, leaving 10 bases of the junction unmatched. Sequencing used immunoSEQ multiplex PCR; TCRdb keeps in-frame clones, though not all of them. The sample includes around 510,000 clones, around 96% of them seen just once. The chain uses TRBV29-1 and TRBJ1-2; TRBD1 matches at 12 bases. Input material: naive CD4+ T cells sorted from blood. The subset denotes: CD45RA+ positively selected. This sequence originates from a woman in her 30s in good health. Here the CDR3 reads CSVTPGQGALGYTF. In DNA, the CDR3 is TGCAGCGTGACCCCGGGACAGGGGGCACTGGGCTACACCTTC.